This T cell receptor (beta chain) came from a study of monozygotic twins with inflammatory bowel disease. This CDR3 is 11 amino acids long. Reprocessing the 5' RACE reads, TCRdb reports a single entry for every CDR3 protein and omits DNA. This table lists under 150,000 distinct CDR3 sequences. The chain recombines TRBV12-3 or TRBV12-4 with TRBJ2-7; the TRBD1 assignment by TCRdb is unverifiable without DNA. This clonotype originated in a human donor with ulcerative colitis or Crohn's disease, or a healthy co-twin of an affected twin (not recorded which). The sequenced material came from blood. This CDR3 reads CASRQGYEQYF.